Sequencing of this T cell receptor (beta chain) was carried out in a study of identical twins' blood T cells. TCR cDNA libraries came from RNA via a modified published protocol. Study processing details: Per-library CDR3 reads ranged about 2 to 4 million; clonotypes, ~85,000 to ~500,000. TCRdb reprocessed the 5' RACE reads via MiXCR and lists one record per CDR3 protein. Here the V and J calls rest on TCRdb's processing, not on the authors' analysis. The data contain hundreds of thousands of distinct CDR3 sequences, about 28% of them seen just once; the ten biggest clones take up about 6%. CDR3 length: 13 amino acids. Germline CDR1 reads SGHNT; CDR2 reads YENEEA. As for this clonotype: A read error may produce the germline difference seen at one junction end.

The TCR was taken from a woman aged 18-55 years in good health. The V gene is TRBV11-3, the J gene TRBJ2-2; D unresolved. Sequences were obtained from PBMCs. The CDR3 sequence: CAISLIQTGELFF. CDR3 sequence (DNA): TGTGCCATCAGCTTAATCCAAACCGGGGAGCTGTTTTTT.